Given below is one TCR beta chain in context. These data are taken from a study of type 1 regulatory T cells. At the level of the study: T-allo10 is an in vitro-generated, Tr1-enriched CD4 T cell product specific for alloantigen.

TCRdb ran MiXCR on the reads and lists one entry per CDR3 protein. The repertoire holds approximately 20,000 distinct CDR3 sequences, with roughly a tenth as singletons. Unmatched junction bases numbered 7, after V lost 0 bases and J lost 1 base. This CDR3 contains 18 residues. From germline, CDR1 is SGHRS and CDR2 YFSETQ. The gene calls are TRBV5-1 and TRBJ2-3; 11 bases match TRBD1. The sequenced sample was CD4+ T cells, either the whole sample or a sorted fraction (not recorded which). This TCR came from a human donor in good health. This chain's CDR3 is CASSLEGQGVSGTDTQYF. For the CDR3, the DNA is TGCGCCAGCAGCTTGGAGGGACAGGGGGTAAGCGGCACAGATACGCAGTATTTT.